The 9 T cell receptor beta chains listed next were all sequenced from one sample in a study of spatial heterogeneity in lung cancer. TCRdb re-called the 5' RACE reads with MiXCR, one entry per CDR3 protein. The repertoire holds approximately 92,000 distinct CDR3 sequences, with more than 10% as singletons. Time point defined: sample taken at primary tumor resection. This material consisted of PBMCs, taken at surgery. These TCRs come from a male donor with early-stage non-small cell lung cancer.

This clonotype came up many times. The V gene is TRBV12-3 or TRBV12-4, the J gene TRBJ1-5; perhaps TRBD1 as D (5 bases). The V end was cut by 9 bases, the J end by 9 bases, with 18 bases between. The CDR3 loop spans 13 amino acids. The CDR3, as DNA: TGTGCCAGTAAGGGGACGGGGGAGCGGCCCCAGCATTTT. Protein product: CASKGTGERPQHF.

V is TRBV6-1 and J is TRBJ2-7; weak D call: TRBD1 (6 bases). The V gene lost 7 bases and the J gene lost 3 bases, with 16 bases spanning the gap. Germline loops: CDR1 MNHNS, CDR2 SASEGT. The CDR3 is 14 amino acids. The CDR3 DNA reads TGTGCCAGCATCCTTGGAGGACAGAACTACGAGCAGTACTTC. Translated: CASILGGQNYEQYF.

This clonotype was detected only a few times. V and J are TRBV4-2 and TRBJ2-7; unclear D gene. Germline CDR1 LGHNA, CDR2 YNFKEQ. V gave up 2 bases and J gave up 6 bases, with 17 bases separating them. This CDR3 is built from 15 residues. The DNA of the CDR3 is TGTGCCAGCAGCCAAAATTTCATTGGCGGTGTCGAGCAGTACTTC. The encoded protein is CASSQNFIGGVEQYF.

In this sample, this clonotype turned up a few times. This CDR3 fails to terminate in the conserved phenylalanine or tryptophan, so it likely reflects a read error. The chain joins TRBV5-5 to TRBJ1-2; perhaps TRBD1 as D (6 bases). Germline CDR1 is SGHKS and CDR2 is YYEKEE (reference sequence). V was shortened by 4 bases and J by 2 bases, with 15 bases between the two germline ends. The CDR3 is 15 residues long. CDR3 sequence reads: CASSRNQQGNYGYTI. The CDR3 nucleotides are TGTGCCAGCAGCCGGAACCAACAGGGCAACTATGGCTACACCATC.

This clonotype occurred a few times. J is TRBJ2-3 and V is TRBV7-9; D is uncertain. CDR1 and CDR2 (germline): SEHNR, FQNEAQ (reference sequence). The CDR3 runs 13 residues. V lost 8 bases, J lost 4 bases, and 13 bases lay in between. CDR3 amino acids: CASGLLSADTQYF. The CDR3 region has the DNA TGTGCCAGCGGTCTCTTATCCGCAGATACGCAGTATTTT. Using reference TRBV7-9 and TRBJ2-3 for the parts outside the CDR3, the full variable domain is DTGVSQNPRHKITKRGQNVTFRCDPISEHNRLYWYRQTLGQGPEFLTYFQNEAQLEKSRLLSDRFSAERPKGSFSTLEIQRTEQGDSAMYLCASGLLSADTQYFGPGTRLTVL.

This clonotype turned up a few times. This sequence joins TRBV7-6 and TRBJ2-5; tentative D call: TRBD2 (6 bases). The germline gives CDR1 SGHVS, CDR2 FNYEAQ. V shed 1 base and J shed 5 bases, with 17 bases lying between them. The CDR3 totals 16 residues. The CDR3 nucleotides read TGTGCCAGCAGCTTAGAGCAGGGAGGCTTGCAGGAGACCCAGTACTTC. Translation gives CASSLEQGGLQETQYF. Complete variable domain (other parts from reference TRBV7-6 and TRBJ2-5): GAGVSQSPRYKVTKRGQDVALRCDPISGHVSLYWYRQALGQGPEFLTYFNYEAQQDKSGLPNDRFSAERPEGSISTLTIQRTEQRDSAMYRCASSLEQGGLQETQYFGPGTRLLVL.

The V call is TRBV20-1, the J call TRBJ2-3, with 10 positions matching TRBD2. Germline assignment: CDR1 DFQATT and CDR2 SNEGSKA (reference sequence). The CDR3 is made up of 14 amino acids. Trimming cost V 3 bases and J 6 bases; bases outside gene matches: 6. CDR3 region: CSASLAGGLDTQYF. The DNA for the CDR3 is TGCAGTGCTAGTTTAGCGGGGGGACTCGATACGCAGTATTTT.

The V gene is TRBV20-1, the J gene TRBJ2-3, with TRBD1 identical over 8 bases. In germline, CDR1 is DFQATT, CDR2 SNEGSKA (reference sequence). The CDR3 is made up of 15 amino acids. Trimming at V came to 6 bases and at J to 6 bases, leaving 14 bases not matched to a gene. The CDR3 DNA reads TGCAGTGCGAACCGGGACAGGTTAGTCGGTGATACGCAGTATTTT. Amino acid sequence: CSANRDRLVGDTQYF.

At least ten counts were recorded for this clonotype. The chain carries TRBV7-6 and TRBJ2-3, with TRBD2 matching 9 bases. Germline V gene sequence: CDR1 SGHVS, CDR2 FNYEAQ. The CDR3 consists of 15 residues. J lost 2 bases, V lost 5 bases, and 5 bases had no gene match. The CDR3 sequence: CASSRAGGFTDTQYF. The CDR3, as DNA: TGTGCCAGCAGCCGAGCGGGGGGATTCACAGATACGCAGTATTTT.